This entry features one T cell receptor (beta chain) sequence. Its antigen is not yet known. No much larger clone is present one base from it, and per-base qualities are unavailable. The Quick-DNA Microprep Kit was used to extract genomic DNA from the sorted cells. Amplification of TCRbeta DNA was done with the immunoSEQ hsTCRbeta kit, following the protocol from the manufacturer. TCRbeta libraries were sequenced on an Illumina MiSeq instrument. Processing in the source paper ran as follows. After out-of-frame sequences were removed, 2,204,828 distinct TCRbeta sequences remained, averaging about 67,000 per individual. Each individual was scored according to the count of 150 to 200 previously reported CMV-associated TCRbeta sequences and the total productive distinct TCRbeta count. A beta-binomial model was reimplemented in Python, and random forests from scikit-learn, run with default parameters, were trained on data from the US cohort. Classifier performance on the Belgian cohort was summarized as median AUC with percentile confidence intervals calculated over 10,000 bootstrap iterations. The table comes from immuneACCESS by way of TCRdb, which keeps in-frame sequences with V and J called. Part of the clones is missing from these tables; in studies checked, under half for an unresolved V gene and the rest for unknown reasons. The DNA gave D and trimming, while V, J and clone size come from that table. The sample contains 25,000 to 35,000 clones, about 81% of them found a single time. The ten largest clones represent 0.68% of the sample.

The entry originates in a study of memory CD4+ T cells and cytomegalovirus serostatus (dated by TCRdb to about 2019). As for the study more broadly: A total of roughly 35 healthy Belgian adults, of whom 9 were CMV seropositive and some 24 were CMV seronegative, were included in the cohort. To replicate a published TCR-based CMV serostatus classifier, the researchers sequenced the CD4+ memory TCRbeta repertoires of a Belgian cohort whose cytomegalovirus serostatus was known.

On the study overall, not on this receptor specifically: Only CD4+CD45RO+ memory cells were sequenced, in contrast to the original study, in which naive and memory CD4+ and CD8+ populations were covered. Results were interpreted as suggesting that the CMV-associated TCR signature is largely present in the CD4+ memory repertoire. On the Belgian cohort, the classifier based on the original framework reached a median bootstrapped AUC of approximately 0.94, with a 95% CI of 0.76-1.00. Among the 150 to 200 previously reported CMV-associated TCRbeta sequences, some 67 showed up in the CD4+ memory repertoires, with each one found in between one and five individuals. For CMV serostatus prediction, a median bootstrapped AUC of approximately 0.95 was reached with the original framework, and a median bootstrapped AUC of roughly 0.9 was reached with a US-trained random forest.

Single viable CD3+CD4+CD8-CD45RO+ cells were sorted as memory CD4+ T cells on a FACSAria II. CMV serostatus was determined with a Roche Elecsys assay detecting serum IgG against CMV pp150, pp28, p38 and p52. Following thawing, total CD4+ T cells were enriched through positive selection using CD4 magnetic microbeads. The samples came from a different study that was designed specifically to examine the CD4+ T cell memory repertoire. Peripheral blood mononuclear cells were isolated and cryopreserved following standard operating procedures; serum was stored at -80 °C. Staining used CD3-PerCP (BW264/56), CD4-APC (RPA-T4), CD45RO-PE (UCHT1) and CD8-Pacific Orange (3B5) antibodies, with Sytox blue excluding non-viable cells. V loses 2 bases of germline sequence and J loses 3 bases, and the interval between the two ends is 20 bases. Including cysteine and phenylalanine, the CDR3 has 17 amino acids. Only the CDR3 portion is preserved as DNA: 51 bases, with reading frame beginning at the first base. Taken from the germline V gene, the CDR1 and CDR2 loops are SGHRS and YFSETQ.

The V gene is TRBV5-1 and the J gene is TRBJ1-1; a weak D assignment points to TRBD1 (6 bases agree). Material for sequencing was memory CD4+ T cells from blood. This sequence originates from an adult in good health and CMV-seronegative. The CDR3 protein is CASSLQGWGSMYTEAFF. The DNA sequence is as follows: TGCGCCAGCAGCTTACAGGGCTGGGGATCAATGTACACTGAAGCTTTCTTT.